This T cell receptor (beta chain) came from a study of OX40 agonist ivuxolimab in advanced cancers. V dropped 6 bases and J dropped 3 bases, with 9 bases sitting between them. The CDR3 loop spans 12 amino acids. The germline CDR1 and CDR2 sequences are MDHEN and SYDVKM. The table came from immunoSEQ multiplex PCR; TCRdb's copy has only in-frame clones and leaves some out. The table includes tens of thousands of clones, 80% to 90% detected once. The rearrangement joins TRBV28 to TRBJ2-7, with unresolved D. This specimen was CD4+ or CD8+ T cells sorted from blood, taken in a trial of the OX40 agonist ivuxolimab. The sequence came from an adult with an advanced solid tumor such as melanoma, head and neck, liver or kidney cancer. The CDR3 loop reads CASRAMGYEQYF. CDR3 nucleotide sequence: TGTGCCAGCAGAGCCATGGGCTACGAGCAGTACTTC.